This T cell receptor (beta chain) was profiled in a study of T cell changes during pregnancy in multiple sclerosis. The CDR3 runs to 15 residues. The V gene end was trimmed by 4 bases and the J gene end by 8 bases; junction bases not matched to a gene: 5. Germline CDR1 is MGHRA and CDR2 is YSYEKL. Sequencing used immunoSEQ multiplex PCR; TCRdb keeps in-frame clones, though not all of them. Among under 55,000 clones listed, approximately 91% were seen once. The TCR comes from a female donor in good health, enrolled as a control in a pregnancy study. The V gene is TRBV4-1, the J gene TRBJ2-1, with TRBD2 matching over 13 bases. The starting material was CD4+ T cells from peripheral blood mononuclear cells, obtained after pregnancy. CDR3 in amino acids: CASSPLGLAGDEQFF. The CDR3 nucleotides read TGCGCCAGCAGCCCTCTAGGACTAGCGGGAGATGAGCAGTTCTTC.